This entry is about one TCR beta chain. This clone occurred many times. It has no known antigen specificity. For this mouse receptor, gene names and germline sequences are murine. The CDR3 goes on 4 residues after the read ends, and that part is filled in from the germline J gene. The CDR3 starts with the cysteine, ends with the phenylalanine, and has 13 residues. The 27 bases shown cover part of the CDR3, and their frame starts at base 1. For CDR1 and CDR2, the germline V gene lists NNHDY and SYVADS. The sample is drawn from a study of CD8+ T cells in alopecia areata (dated by TCRdb to the late 2010s). Turning to the overall study: Skin from C3H/HeJ donors aged 6-12 months with spontaneous alopecia was grafted onto female C3H/HeJ recipients aged roughly 7-11 weeks. The study used high-throughput TCRbeta sequencing to examine T cell clonal expansion in alopecia areata, in both the C3H/HeJ mouse model and human patients. In humans, TCRbeta sequencing was performed on scalp tissue and on sorted CD4+ and CD8+ peripheral blood T cells from healthy controls and from patients with patchy or totalis/universalis alopecia areata. Scalp clonality was compared among normal scalp (n=4), patchy alopecia areata scalp (n=8), and alopecia totalis/universalis scalp (n=8). The RNA source kit depended on sample type: the PAXgene miRNA kit for fixed scalp, the miRNeasy kit for PBMCs, and the RNeasy kit for mouse skin. Amplification of TCRbeta CDR3 regions was done by immunoSEQ multiplex PCR using 35 Vbeta forward primers and 13 Jbeta reverse primers.

The library was obtained by the immunoSEQ multiplex PCR assay. To provide template for TCR sequencing, every sample had RNA extracted and reverse transcribed into cDNA. First-strand cDNA was synthesized with SuperScript III using a 2:1 mix of oligo-dT and random hexamers. A synthetic immune receptor repertoire was used to gauge amplification bias, and whatever bias remained was removed computationally. Sequencing of the libraries was done on Illumina HiSeq using 60 bp reads that spanned the CDR3 and were read from J toward V. The authors' analysis ran thus. After raw reads were preprocessed to remove errors, the CDR3 was defined following IMGT conventions as running from the conserved cysteine to phenylalanine. Clonality was computed by normalizing Shannon entropy by log2 of the number of productive unique TCRs and subtracting the result from 1. Scalp TCRbeta sequences were cross-referenced with sorted blood CD4 and CD8 repertoires so that the CD4 or CD8 identity of scalp clones could be inferred. TCRdb re-hosts the immuneACCESS table, in-frame sequences only. Its copies lack some clones; in the studies checked, an unresolved V gene accounts for under half of them, and the cause for the rest is not known. The D gene and trimming were derived from the DNA, and the V and J assignments and clone size from that table. This sample has roughly 110,000 clones, none of them a singleton. The biggest ten clones account for around 20% of the sample.

On the study overall, not on this receptor specifically: Compared with mice, TCR sequences shared between patients were less clear, possibly partly because of HLA diversity across the patient population. Compared with normal scalp, lesional scalp, particularly in alopecia totalis/universalis, had higher clonality and more expanded CD8+ clones, which suggests antigenic drive. Unlike mouse skin, where gammadelta T cells dominate, normal human skin contains resident alphabeta T cells that get sequenced too, which complicates analysis of the scalp TCR repertoire.

The V and J segments used are TRBV13-3 and TRBJ2-1; matching of 6 bases hints at TRBD1 as the D gene. This receptor was taken from a C3H/HeJ mouse with alopecia areata. This strain possesses the MHC haplotype H2-k. What was sequenced was lesional skin. The CDR3 region has the sequence CASSDQGWAEQFF. CDR3 DNA (partial): TGTGCCAGCAGTGATCAGGGGTGGGCT.